The 9 T cell receptor beta chains in this list originate from one sample, sequenced in a study of early T cells in non-severe SARS-CoV-2 infection. Using its own MiXCR run on the 5' RACE reads, TCRdb lists one record per CDR3 protein. The table has 100,000 to 150,000 distinct CDR3 sequences, approximately 15% seen once; the top ten hold 20% to 25%. Sequenced material: whole blood. The receptors stem from an adult who was a healthcare worker with PCR-confirmed SARS-CoV-2 infection or an uninfected control (not recorded which).

This clonotype was observed a few times. The chain employs TRBV3-1 and TRBJ2-3; D is undetermined. Germline V gene lookup returns CDR1 LGHDT and CDR2 YNNKEL (reference sequence). Trimming took off 0 bases at V and 5 bases at J, with 12 bases between the two ends. This CDR3 has 15 amino acids. The DNA of the CDR3 is TGTGCCAGCAGCCAAGATGAAGCCCCCGGAGATACGCAGTATTTT. Amino acid sequence: CASSQDEAPGDTQYF.

This clonotype was counted a few times. The DNA for the CDR3 is TGCAGTGCTAGAGAGTGGACAGGGGGCGCTGGTCGGGAAAAACTGTTTTTT. Translation gives CSAREWTGGAGREKLFF. This chain joins TRBV20-1 and TRBJ1-4; TRBD1 agrees at 11 bases. Trimming took 0 bases from V and 8 from J; bases not matched to a gene: 11. The CDR3 consists of 17 residues. Germline values: CDR1 DFQATT, CDR2 SNEGSKA (reference sequence).

This clonotype was counted at least ten times. The rearrangement joins TRBV3-1 to TRBJ1-4, with D unclear. V lost 4 bases and J lost 7, with 13 bases in between. Germline V lookup: CDR1 LGHDT, CDR2 YNNKEL (reference sequence). The CDR3 is made up of 14 amino acids. CDR3 sequence: CASSRGPGSEKLFF. The CDR3 nucleotides read TGTGCCAGCAGCCGCGGGCCCGGGAGTGAAAAACTGTTTTTT.

The chain recombines TRBV2 with TRBJ1-3; D remains ambiguous. This CDR3 has 15 residues. Trimming left V 7 bases short and J 4 bases short, with 17 bases between. Germline values: CDR1 SNHLY, CDR2 FYNNEI. CDR3 loop: CASTSGGFSGNTIYF. CDR3 coding DNA: TGTGCCAGCACCTCTGGTGGTTTTTCCGGAAACACCATATATTTT.

In this sample, this clonotype turned up a few times. The V gene is TRBV6-5, the J gene TRBJ2-7; 8 bases are shared with TRBD1. Germline-derived CDR1 and CDR2 are MNHEY and SVGAGI. J lost 4 bases, V lost 4 bases, and 3 bases had no gene match. This CDR3 region has 13 residues. CDR3 nucleotides: TGTGCCAGCAGTTTTGACAGGGGTTACGAGCAGTACTTC. It yields the protein CASSFDRGYEQYF.

The CDR3 here is CASSHSSSGYEQYF. The CDR3 DNA is TGTGCCAGCAGCCACTCTTCTAGCGGCTACGAGCAGTACTTC. The chain carries TRBV3-1 and TRBJ2-7, with TRBD2 identical over 7 bases. V trimming: 3 bases; J trimming: 3 bases; junction bases outside the gene matches: 5. The CDR3 spans 14 residues. Germline CDR1 LGHDT, CDR2 YNNKEL (reference sequence).

This clonotype was found a few times. The chain carries TRBV6-1 and TRBJ1-2; D might be TRBD1 (6 bases). V was clipped by 7 bases and J by 4 bases, with 19 bases between them. The CDR3 spans 15 residues. Germline V lookup: CDR1 MNHNS, CDR2 SASEGT. This chain's CDR3 is CASILSRGASYGYTF. For the CDR3, the DNA is TGTGCCAGCATCCTCAGTCGGGGGGCGAGCTATGGCTACACCTTC.

J is TRBJ2-1 and V is TRBV3-1; D may correspond to TRBD1 or TRBD2 (5 bases each). The length of the CDR3 is 12 residues. The germline gives CDR1 LGHDT, CDR2 YNNKEL (reference sequence). Trimming cost V 6 bases and J 8 bases, with 11 bases left between them. In DNA form, the CDR3 reads TGTGCCAGCAGTTTCCAGGGAGATGAGCAGTTCTTC. This gives the protein CASSFQGDEQFF.

The chain carries TRBV12-3 or TRBV12-4 and TRBJ2-1, with a weak D call TRBD2 (5 bases). V lost 3 bases and J lost 8, with 11 bases in between. The CDR3 has 13 amino acids. The CDR3 reads CASSLAGGDEQFF. DNA of the CDR3: TGTGCCAGCAGTTTGGCGGGTGGCGATGAGCAGTTCTTC.